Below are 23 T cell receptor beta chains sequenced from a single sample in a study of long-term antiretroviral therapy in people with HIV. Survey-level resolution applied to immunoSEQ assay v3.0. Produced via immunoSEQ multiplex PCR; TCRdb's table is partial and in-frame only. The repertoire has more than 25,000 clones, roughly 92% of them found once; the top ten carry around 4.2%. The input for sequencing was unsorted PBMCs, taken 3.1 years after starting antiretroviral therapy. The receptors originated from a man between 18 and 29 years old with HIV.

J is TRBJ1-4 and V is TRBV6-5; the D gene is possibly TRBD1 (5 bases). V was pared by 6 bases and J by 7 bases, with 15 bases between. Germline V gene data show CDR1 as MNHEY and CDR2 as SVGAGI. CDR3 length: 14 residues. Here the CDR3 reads CASRPRGWSEKLFF. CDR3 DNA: TGTGCCAGCAGACCCCGGGGGTGGAGTGAAAAACTGTTTTTT.

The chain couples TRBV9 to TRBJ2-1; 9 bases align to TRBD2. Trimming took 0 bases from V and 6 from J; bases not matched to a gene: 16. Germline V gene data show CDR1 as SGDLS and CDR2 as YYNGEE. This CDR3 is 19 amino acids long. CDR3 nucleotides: TGTGCCAGCAGCGTAGCCATCGGAGGGCGGGGGGGTGGCGGCAATGAGCAGTTCTTC. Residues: CASSVAIGGRGGGGNEQFF.

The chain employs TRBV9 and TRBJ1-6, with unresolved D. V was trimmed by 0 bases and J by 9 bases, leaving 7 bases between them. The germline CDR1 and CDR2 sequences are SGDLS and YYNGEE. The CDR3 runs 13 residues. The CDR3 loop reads CASSVGAGSPLHF. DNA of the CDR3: TGTGCCAGCAGCGTAGGGGCGGGTTCACCCCTCCACTTT.

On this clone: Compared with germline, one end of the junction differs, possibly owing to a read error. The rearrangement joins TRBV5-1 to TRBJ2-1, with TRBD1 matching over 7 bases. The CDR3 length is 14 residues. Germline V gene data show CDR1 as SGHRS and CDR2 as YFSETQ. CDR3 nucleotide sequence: TGCGTCAGCAGCTCCCACAGGGGCGACAATGAGCAGTTCTTC. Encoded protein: CVSSSHRGDNEQFF.

DNA for the CDR3: TGTGCCAGCAGCTTGTATGCGGGAGCGGAGGCCGGGGAGCTGTTTTTT. It specifies CASSLYAGAEAGELFF. J is TRBJ2-2 and V is TRBV5-6; 7 positions agree with TRBD2. Germline V lookup: CDR1 SGHDT, CDR2 YYEEEE. Trimming at V came to 1 base and at J to 6 bases, leaving 9 bases not matched to a gene. This CDR3 has 16 residues.

CDR3 bases: TGTGCCAGCAGCGTAAGTGGGGCCTCTTACGAGCAGTACTTC. Residues: CASSVSGASYEQYF. The chain carries TRBV9 and TRBJ2-7; D is possibly TRBD1 (5 bases). Germline V lookup: CDR1 SGDLS, CDR2 YYNGEE. The CDR3 loop spans 14 amino acids. V was pared by 1 base and J by 4 bases, with 12 bases between.

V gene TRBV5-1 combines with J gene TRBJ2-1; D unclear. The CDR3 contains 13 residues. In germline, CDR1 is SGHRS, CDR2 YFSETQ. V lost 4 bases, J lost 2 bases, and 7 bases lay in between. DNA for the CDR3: TGCGCCAGCAGCGGAGTTACCTACAATGAGCAGTTCTTC. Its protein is CASSGVTYNEQFF.

CDR3 in DNA: TGTGCCAGCTCCCAAAACAGGGAAGCTAACTATGGCTACACCTTC. Translated, it gives CASSQNREANYGYTF. This chain uses TRBV18 with TRBJ1-2; TRBD1 might be the D (6 bases). Per the germline V gene, CDR1 is KGHSH and CDR2 is LQKENI. The CDR3 runs to 15 residues. V dropped 6 bases and J dropped 0 bases, with 14 bases sitting between them.

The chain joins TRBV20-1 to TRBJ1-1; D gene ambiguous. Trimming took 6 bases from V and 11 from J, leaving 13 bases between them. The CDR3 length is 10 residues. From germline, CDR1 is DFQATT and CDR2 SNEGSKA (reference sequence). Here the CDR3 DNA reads TGCAGTGCCCGGTACGGAGAGGCTTTCTTT. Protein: CSARYGEAFF.

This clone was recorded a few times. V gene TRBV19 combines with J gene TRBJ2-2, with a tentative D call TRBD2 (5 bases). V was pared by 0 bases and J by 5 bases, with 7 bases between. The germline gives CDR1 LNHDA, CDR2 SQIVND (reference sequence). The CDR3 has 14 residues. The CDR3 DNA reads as TGTGCCAGTAGTATAGACCGGACTACCGGGGAGCTGTTTTTT. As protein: CASSIDRTTGELFF.

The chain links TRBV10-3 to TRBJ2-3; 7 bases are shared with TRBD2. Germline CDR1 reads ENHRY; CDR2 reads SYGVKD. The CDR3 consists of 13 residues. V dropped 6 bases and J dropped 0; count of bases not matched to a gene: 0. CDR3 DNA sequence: TGTGCCATCAGGCGGGAGAGCACAGATACGCAGTATTTT. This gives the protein CAIRRESTDTQYF.

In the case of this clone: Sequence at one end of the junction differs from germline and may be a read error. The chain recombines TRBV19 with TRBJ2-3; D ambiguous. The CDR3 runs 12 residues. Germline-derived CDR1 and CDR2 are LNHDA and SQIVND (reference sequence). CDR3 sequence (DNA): TGTGCCAGTCCAACGTGGCGGTTCGGGTTGGATTTT. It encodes CASPTWRFGLDF.

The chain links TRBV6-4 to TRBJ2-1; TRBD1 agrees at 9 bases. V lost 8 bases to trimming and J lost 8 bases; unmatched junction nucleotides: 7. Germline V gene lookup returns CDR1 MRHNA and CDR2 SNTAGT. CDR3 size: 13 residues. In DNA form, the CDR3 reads TGTGCCAGCGACGGGACAGGGTTGGATGAGCAGTTCTTC. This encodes CASDGTGLDEQFF.

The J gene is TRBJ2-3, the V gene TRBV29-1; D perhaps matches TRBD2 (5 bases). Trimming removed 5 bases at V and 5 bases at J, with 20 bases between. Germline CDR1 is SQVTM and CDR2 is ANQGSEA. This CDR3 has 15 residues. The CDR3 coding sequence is TGCAGCGTTTTACTGTTCGAGGGATCGGTAGATACGCAGTATTTT. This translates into CSVLLFEGSVDTQYF.

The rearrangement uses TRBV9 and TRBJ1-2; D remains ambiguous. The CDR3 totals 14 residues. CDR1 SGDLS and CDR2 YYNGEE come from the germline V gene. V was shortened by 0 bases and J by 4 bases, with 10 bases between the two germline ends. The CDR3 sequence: CASSVDSGGYGYTF. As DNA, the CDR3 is TGTGCCAGCAGCGTAGATAGCGGAGGCTATGGCTACACCTTC.

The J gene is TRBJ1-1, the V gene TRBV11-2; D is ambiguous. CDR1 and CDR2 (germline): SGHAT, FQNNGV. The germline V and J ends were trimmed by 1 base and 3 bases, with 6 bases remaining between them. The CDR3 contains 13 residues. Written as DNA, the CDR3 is TGTGCCAGCAGCTTAGCCGGTTACACTGAAGCTTTCTTT. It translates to CASSLAGYTEAFF.

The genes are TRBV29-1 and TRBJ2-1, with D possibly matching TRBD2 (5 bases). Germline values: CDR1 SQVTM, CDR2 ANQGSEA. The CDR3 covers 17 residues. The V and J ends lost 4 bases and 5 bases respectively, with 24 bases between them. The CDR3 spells CSVAGTLASVMNNEQFF. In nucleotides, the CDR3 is TGCAGCGTTGCTGGCACCCTAGCCTCGGTGATGAACAATGAGCAGTTCTTC.

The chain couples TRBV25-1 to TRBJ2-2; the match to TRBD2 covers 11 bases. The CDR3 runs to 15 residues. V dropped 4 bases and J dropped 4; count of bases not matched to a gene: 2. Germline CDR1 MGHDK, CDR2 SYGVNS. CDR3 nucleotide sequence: TGTGCCAGCAGTGGTCTAGCGGGGGGCACCGGGGAGCTGTTTTTT. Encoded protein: CASSGLAGGTGELFF.

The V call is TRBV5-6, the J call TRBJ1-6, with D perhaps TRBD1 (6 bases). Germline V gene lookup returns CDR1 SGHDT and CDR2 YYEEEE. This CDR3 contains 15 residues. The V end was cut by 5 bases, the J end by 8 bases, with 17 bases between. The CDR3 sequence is CASSSYIEGDSPLHF. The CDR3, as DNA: TGTGCCAGCAGTTCCTACATCGAGGGGGATTCACCCCTCCACTTT.

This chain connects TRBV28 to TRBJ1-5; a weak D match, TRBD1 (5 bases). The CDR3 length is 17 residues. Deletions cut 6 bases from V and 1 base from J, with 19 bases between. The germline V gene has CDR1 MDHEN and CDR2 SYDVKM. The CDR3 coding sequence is TGTGCCAGCAGACCAGGGAGAGGGCGACGAAGCAATCAGCCCCAGCATTTT. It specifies CASRPGRGRRSNQPQHF.

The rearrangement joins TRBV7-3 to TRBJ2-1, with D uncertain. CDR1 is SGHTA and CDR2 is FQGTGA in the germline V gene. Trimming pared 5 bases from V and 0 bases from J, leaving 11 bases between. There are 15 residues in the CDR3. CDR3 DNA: TGTGCCAGCAGCCTGAGTGGTAGCTCCTACAATGAGCAGTTCTTC. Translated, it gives CASSLSGSSYNEQFF.

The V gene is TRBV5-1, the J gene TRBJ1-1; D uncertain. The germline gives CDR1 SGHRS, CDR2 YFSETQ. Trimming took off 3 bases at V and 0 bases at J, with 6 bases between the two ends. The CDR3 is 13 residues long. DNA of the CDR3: TGCGCCAGCAGCTCGGGGTTGAACACTGAAGCTTTCTTT. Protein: CASSSGLNTEAFF.

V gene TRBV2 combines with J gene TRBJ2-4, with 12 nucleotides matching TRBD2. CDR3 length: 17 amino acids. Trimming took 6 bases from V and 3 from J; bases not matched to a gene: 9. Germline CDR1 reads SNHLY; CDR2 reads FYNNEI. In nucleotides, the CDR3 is TGTGCCAGCAGCGCTAGCGGGGGGGCCGGGGTCAAAAACATTCAGTACTTC. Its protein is CASSASGGAGVKNIQYF.